This passage covers 18 T cell receptor beta chains from one sample sequenced in a study of T-cell reconstitution after alpha-beta-depleted transplantation in children. Construction of the TCRbeta library involved unique molecular identifiers. MiXCR, applied by TCRdb to the PCR reads, yields one record per CDR3 protein. The sample contains 200,000 to 250,000 distinct CDR3 sequences, more than 10% of which appear only once. The sequencing used PBMCs from the stem cell graft donor, collected from the stem cell graft. The source is a human donor who donated a stem cell graft to a child with acute lymphoblastic leukemia.

This chain links TRBV6-2 or TRBV6-3 with TRBJ1-1; a weak D match, TRBD1 (5 bases). The CDR3 runs to 12 residues. Germline V CDR1 and CDR2: MNHEY, SVGEGT. The V gene lost 6 bases and the J gene lost 8 bases, with 13 bases spanning the gap. As DNA, the CDR3 is TGTGCCAGCAGCCTCGGGACGGTAGAAGCTTTCTTT. Translated, it gives CASSLGTVEAFF.

Ten or more counts support this clonotype. The V call is TRBV4-3, the J call TRBJ2-2; 7 bases line up with TRBD2. The CDR3 totals 16 residues. The V and J ends lost 0 bases and 3 bases, in that order; junction bases with no gene match: 4. Germline loops: CDR1 LGHNA, CDR2 YSLEER. The CDR3 sequence is CASSQDPRGDTGELFF. DNA of the CDR3: TGCGCCAGCAGCCAAGATCCCCGGGGGGACACCGGGGAGCTGTTTTTT.

The rearrangement joins TRBV30 to TRBJ2-3; D may correspond to TRBD1 or TRBD2 (6 bases each). Germline CDR1 and CDR2: GTSNPN and SVGIG (reference sequence). Trimming took 5 bases from V and 0 from J, leaving 15 bases between them. CDR3 size: 15 residues. CDR3 protein: CAWDQGGLSTDTQYF. CDR3 nucleotide sequence: TGTGCCTGGGACCAAGGGGGGCTAAGCACAGATACGCAGTATTTT. Variable domain in full (rest from reference TRBV30 and TRBJ2-3): SQTIHQWPATLVQPVGSPLSLECTVEGTSNPNLYWYRQAAGRGLQLLFYSVGIGQISSEVPQNLSASRPQDRQFILSSKKLLLSDSGFYLCAWDQGGLSTDTQYFGPGTRLTVL.

This sequence joins TRBV20-1 and TRBJ2-1; TRBD2 matches 14 bases. CDR1 and CDR2 (germline): DFQATT, SNEGSKA (reference sequence). V shed 3 bases, J shed 0 bases, and the junction held 1 base outside the gene matches. This CDR3 is built from 16 residues. The CDR3 protein is CSARTSGGASYNEQFF. CDR3 DNA: TGCAGTGCTAGGACTAGCGGGGGGGCCTCCTACAATGAGCAGTTCTTC.

This clonotype was counted many times. At one end, the junction sequence differs from germline, possibly due to a read error. This sequence joins TRBV7-2 and TRBJ2-5; 7 bases are shared with TRBD1. The CDR3 totals 13 residues. Per the germline V gene, CDR1 is SGHTA and CDR2 is FQGNSA. CDR3 nucleotide sequence: TGTGCCAGCAGTAATTTGGACAGACAGGGCCTTGACTTC. Amino acids: CASSNLDRQGLDF. The full variable domain, with the rest looked up from reference TRBV7-2 and TRBJ2-5, is GAGVSQSPSNKVTEKGKDVELRCDPISGHTALYWYRQSLGQGLEFLIYFQGNSAPDKSGLPSDRFSAERTGGSVSTLTIQRTQQEDSAVYLCASSNLDRQGLDFGPGTRLLVL.

This clonotype has at least ten counts. The chain joins TRBV20-1 to TRBJ1-1; D remains ambiguous. There are 14 residues in the CDR3. Germline values: CDR1 DFQATT, CDR2 SNEGSKA (reference sequence). With 1 base removed from V and 3 bases from J, the gap between germline ends came to 12 bases. The CDR3 nucleotides are TGCAGTGCTAGAGCTAAAGGGCGGCACACTGAAGCTTTCTTT. Its protein is CSARAKGRHTEAFF.

About this clonotype itself: A much larger clone is a single base away; this may be a read error. The V call is TRBV7-9, the J call TRBJ1-1, with 11 positions matching TRBD1. With 6 bases clipped from V and 7 bases from J, the junction kept 16 bases outside the gene matches. Germline-derived CDR1 and CDR2 are SEHNR and FQNEAQ (reference sequence). The CDR3 is made up of 17 amino acids. The CDR3 DNA reads TGTGCCAGCAGGCCACGGGGACAGGGGGTGGCGGACAGTGAAGCTTTCTTT. Protein sequence: CASRPRGQGVADSEAFF.

This clonotype was found many times. J is TRBJ2-3 and V is TRBV6-1; the match to TRBD2 covers 12 bases. Trimming at V came to 6 bases and at J to 5 bases, leaving 9 bases not matched to a gene. The CDR3 extends over 16 amino acids. Germline-derived CDR1 and CDR2 are MNHNS and SASEGT. CDR3 sequence reads: CASSQGLAGRVDTQYF. The CDR3 nucleotides read TGTGCCAGCAGCCAGGGACTAGCGGGTCGGGTAGATACGCAGTATTTT.

This clonotype was counted many times. V is TRBV20-1 and J is TRBJ1-1, with 8 nucleotides matching TRBD1. Germline V lookup: CDR1 DFQATT, CDR2 SNEGSKA (reference sequence). The CDR3 has 12 amino acids. The trim removed 6 bases at V and 9 bases at J, leaving 9 bases unmatched. CDR3 in amino acids: CSARDRGEKAFF. The DNA for the CDR3 is TGCAGTGCCCGTGACAGGGGCGAAAAAGCTTTCTTT.

Ten or more counts support this clonotype. The gene calls are TRBV28 and TRBJ2-7; a possible D gene is TRBD1 (5 bases). The V gene's germline CDR1 is MDHEN and CDR2 SYDVKM. V was shortened by 6 bases and J by 2 bases, with 11 bases between the two germline ends. This CDR3 spans 13 amino acids. In DNA, the CDR3 is TGTGCCAGCAGGAACGACAGAGCCTACGAGCAGTACTTC. This sequence encodes CASRNDRAYEQYF.

The genes are TRBV7-9 and TRBJ1-1; 10 positions match TRBD1. With 9 bases clipped from V and 4 bases from J, the junction kept 8 bases outside the gene matches. The CDR3 covers 14 residues. Germline CDR1 SEHNR, CDR2 FQNEAQ (reference sequence). The CDR3 bases are TGTGCCAGTACGAAACGGGACAGGGGCACTGAAGCTTTCTTT. Protein: CASTKRDRGTEAFF.

At least ten counts were recorded for this clonotype. V gene TRBV5-5 combines with J gene TRBJ2-6; D remains unclear. Trimming removed 3 bases from V and 1 base from J, with 5 bases in between. The germline V gene has CDR1 SGHKS and CDR2 YYEKEE (reference sequence). CDR3 length equals 14 residues. CDR3: CASSYLSGANVLTF. The CDR3 DNA follows: TGTGCCAGCAGCTATCTGTCTGGGGCCAACGTCCTGACTTTC.

This clonotype was counted ten times or more. At one end, the junction sequence differs from germline, possibly due to a read error. The rearrangement links TRBV6-6 to TRBJ2-2; D is unclear. CDR1 and CDR2 (germline): MNHNY, SVGAGI (reference sequence). This CDR3 contains 13 residues. The CDR3 loop is CASSYSKTGELFF. DNA for the CDR3: TGTGCCAGCAGTTACTCGAAGACCGGGGAGCTGTTTTTT.

In this sample, this clonotype turned up many times. The chain uses TRBV6-2 or TRBV6-3 and TRBJ1-5; 11 bases are a match to TRBD1. Germline V lookup: CDR1 MNHEY, CDR2 SVGEGT. The junction had 9 bases not matched to a gene; V was cut back by 5 bases and J by 6 bases. The CDR3 is 16 amino acids. Written as DNA, the CDR3 is TGTGCCAGCAGTGACCGACGGACAGGGGGCGTTCAGCCCCAGCATTTT. Protein: CASSDRRTGGVQPQHF.

Ten or more counts support this clonotype. The rearrangement links TRBV5-1 to TRBJ2-7, with D perhaps TRBD1 (7 bases). The germline gives CDR1 SGHRS, CDR2 YFSETQ. CDR3 length: 16 residues. Trimming removed 0 bases at V and 2 bases at J, with 15 bases between. In DNA form, the CDR3 reads TGCGCCAGCAGCTTGGAAGGCAGGGGGGTTACCTACGAGCAGTACTTC. Translating it yields CASSLEGRGVTYEQYF.

This chain connects TRBV12-3 or TRBV12-4 to TRBJ2-2; TRBD1 might be the D (5 bases). This CDR3 comprises 15 residues. V was pared by 7 bases and J by 5 bases, with 17 bases between. The CDR3 region has the DNA TGTGCCAGCAACCTTGGCCAGGGTGGGACCGGGGAGCTGTTTTTT. Its translation is CASNLGQGGTGELFF.

In this sample, this clonotype turned up many times. This chain links TRBV9 with TRBJ2-4, with D possibly matching TRBD1 (5 bases). CDR1 is SGDLS and CDR2 is YYNGEE in the germline V gene. V was clipped by 4 bases and J by 5 bases, with 19 bases between them. The CDR3 extends over 16 amino acids. CDR3 sequence: CASSPNLGQGENIQYF. The CDR3, as DNA: TGTGCCAGCAGCCCTAACTTGGGGCAGGGCGAAAACATTCAGTACTTC.

Written as DNA, the CDR3 is TGTGCCAGTAGTTTATCTCTGAGCTCCTACAATGAGCAGTTCTTC. Residues: CASSLSLSSYNEQFF. The rearrangement uses TRBV19 and TRBJ2-1, with unresolved D. Trimming cost V 5 bases and J 0 bases, with 11 bases left between them. The CDR3 runs 15 residues. CDR1 LNHDA and CDR2 SQIVND come from the germline V gene (reference sequence). The variable domain in full, with the rest retrieved from reference TRBV19 and TRBJ2-1, is DGGITQSPKYLFRKEGQNVTLSCEQNLNHDAMYWYRQDPGQGLRLIYYSQIVNDFQKGDIAEGYSVSREKKESFPLTVTSAQKNPTAFYLCASSLSLSSYNEQFFGPGTRLTVL.